This T cell receptor (beta chain) was documented in a study of T-cell reconstitution after alpha-beta-depleted transplantation in children. Construction of the TCRbeta library involved unique molecular identifiers. A single record per CDR3 protein comes from TCRdb applying MiXCR to the PCR reads. Counted here are 700,000 to 950,000 distinct CDR3 sequences, approximately 15% occurring once; the ten biggest clones make up roughly 5%. The CDR3 is made up of 13 amino acids. Germline V gene data show CDR1 as DFQATT and CDR2 as SNEGSKA (reference sequence). Trimming took 8 bases from V and 5 from J, leaving 16 bases between them.

The V call is TRBV20-1, the J call TRBJ2-1; D remains ambiguous. Source: PBMCs, mostly from graft donor cells, taken 360 days after TCRalphabeta/CD19-depleted stem cell transplant. The TCR originated in a male patient under 18 who had a stem cell transplant for acute lymphoblastic leukemia, so the T cells may come from the graft donor. The CDR3 loop reads CSLSSEVDNEQFF. DNA of the CDR3: TGCAGTCTCTCCTCCGAGGTCGACAATGAGCAGTTCTTC.